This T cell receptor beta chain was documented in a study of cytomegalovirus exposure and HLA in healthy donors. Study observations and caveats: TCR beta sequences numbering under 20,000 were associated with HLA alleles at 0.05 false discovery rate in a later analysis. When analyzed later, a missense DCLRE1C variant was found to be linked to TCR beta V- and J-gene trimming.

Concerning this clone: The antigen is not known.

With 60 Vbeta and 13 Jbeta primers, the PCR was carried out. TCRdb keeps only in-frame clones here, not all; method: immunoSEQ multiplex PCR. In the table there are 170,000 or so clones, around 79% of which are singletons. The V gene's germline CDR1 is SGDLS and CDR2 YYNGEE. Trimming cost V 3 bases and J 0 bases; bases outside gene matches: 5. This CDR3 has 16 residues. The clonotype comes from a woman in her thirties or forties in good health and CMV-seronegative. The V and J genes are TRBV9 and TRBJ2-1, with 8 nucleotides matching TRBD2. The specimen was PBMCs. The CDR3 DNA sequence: TGTGCCAGCAGCGCCTTAGCGGGGAGCTCCTACAATGAGCAGTTCTTC. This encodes CASSALAGSSYNEQFF. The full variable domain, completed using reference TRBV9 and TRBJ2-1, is DSGVTQTPKHLITATGQRVTLRCSPRSGDLSVYWYQQSLDQGLQFLIQYYNGEERAKGNILERFSAQQFPDLHSELNLSSLELGDSALYFCASSALAGSSYNEQFFGPGTRLTVL.